The 25 T cell receptor beta chains below come from one sample, sequenced in a study of shared clonotypes between healthy human individuals. Clones were sequenced by immunoSEQ multiplex PCR, and TCRdb holds only the in-frame ones, with some missing. Among more than 2,000,000 clones, more than 80% were seen once, and the ten largest hold under 0.45%. Input material: naive CD4+ T cells from PBMCs. The subset here: CD45RA+ positively selected. The receptors stem from a man aged 18 to 35 in good health. Some clones in this sample may be carry-over from other donors' samples.

This chain uses TRBV5-6 with TRBJ1-1; no definite D call. V lost 0 bases to trimming and J lost 5 bases, with 11 bases between them. Germline CDR1 reads SGHDT; CDR2 reads YYEEEE. The CDR3 sequence is 14 residues long. The CDR3 spells CASSLDQLGTEAFF. The CDR3, as DNA: TGTGCCAGCAGCTTGGACCAGTTGGGAACTGAAGCTTTCTTT. Supplemented by reference TRBV5-6 and TRBJ1-1, the full variable domain reads DAGVTQSPTHLIKTRGQQVTLRCSPKSGHDTVSWYQQALGQGPQFIFQYYEEEERQRGNFPDRFSGHQFPNYSSELNVNALLLGDSALYLCASSLDQLGTEAFFGQGTRLTVV.

The chain employs TRBV27 and TRBJ2-7, with D perhaps TRBD1 (5 bases). CDR3 length: 15 amino acids. CDR1 MNHEY and CDR2 SMNVEV come from the germline V gene (reference sequence). Trimming took 3 bases from V and 5 from J, leaving 17 bases between them. This CDR3 is CASSFWFQGPNEQYF. As DNA, the CDR3 is TGTGCCAGCAGTTTTTGGTTCCAGGGCCCCAACGAGCAGTACTTC.

The gene calls are TRBV4-1 and TRBJ2-3, with 12 bases fitting TRBD2. This CDR3 region has 16 residues. J was trimmed by 5 bases and V by 1 base; bases with no gene match: 4. Per germline, CDR1 MGHRA and CDR2 YSYEKL. The CDR3 here is CASSQGLAGVGDTQYF. The CDR3 coding sequence is TGCGCCAGCAGCCAAGGACTAGCGGGAGTTGGAGATACGCAGTATTTT.

The V and J genes are TRBV7-2 and TRBJ1-4, with 7 bases aligning to TRBD1. Germline V gene lookup returns CDR1 SGHTA and CDR2 FQGNSA. The CDR3 extends over 15 amino acids. With 1 base clipped from V and 3 bases from J, the junction kept 2 bases outside the gene matches. CDR3 coding DNA: TGTGCCAGCAGCTTAGAGGGGGCCGCTAATGAAAAACTGTTTTTT. Translation gives CASSLEGAANEKLFF.

The V and J genes are TRBV18 and TRBJ2-6; D may correspond to TRBD1 or TRBD2 (5 bases each). The germline V and J ends were trimmed by 6 bases and 3 bases, with 12 bases remaining between them. The CDR3 is made up of 15 amino acids. The germline CDR1 and CDR2 sequences are KGHSH and LQKENI. The CDR3 DNA reads as TGTGCCAGCTCCCTCCTGGGGGTTGGGGCCAACGTCCTGACTTTC. Protein: CASSLLGVGANVLTF.

This rearrangement joins TRBV6-6 to TRBJ2-7; 10 nucleotides line up with TRBD2. This CDR3 spans 13 amino acids. V lost 5 bases and J lost 7; bases outside the gene matches: 5. From germline, CDR1 is MNHNY and CDR2 SVGAGI (reference sequence). Here the CDR3 reads CASSPSGSQEQYF. The CDR3 DNA sequence: TGTGCCAGCAGTCCTAGCGGGAGTCAAGAGCAGTACTTC.

The rearrangement uses TRBV5-8 and TRBJ1-4; no reliable D call. CDR1 and CDR2 (germline): SGHTS, YDEGEE. The germline V and J ends were trimmed by 0 bases and 0 bases, with 9 bases remaining between them. CDR3 length equals 16 residues. In DNA form, the CDR3 reads TGTGCCAGCAGCTTGGGGTTAACTGCAACTAATGAAAAACTGTTTTTT. This encodes CASSLGLTATNEKLFF.

V and J are TRBV2 and TRBJ2-7; TRBD2 matches at 9 bases. Losses at the gene ends were 7 bases for V and 3 bases for J; bases not matched to a gene: 10. Germline lookup yields CDR1 SNHLY and CDR2 FYNNEI. The CDR3 loop spans 15 amino acids. The CDR3 nucleotides read TGTGCCAGCAAGCTCCGACTAGCGGCAGTCTACGAGCAGTACTTC. This encodes CASKLRLAAVYEQYF.

V is TRBV10-1 and J is TRBJ1-1, with D tentatively TRBD1 (5 bases). CDR1 and CDR2 from the germline V gene are WNHNN and SYGVQD (reference sequence). Trimming stripped 10 bases from V and 12 bases from J, with 18 bases between. The CDR3 consists of 11 residues. For the CDR3, the DNA is TGCGCCACCGAGAAGGCAGGGATAACTTTCTTT. Its protein is CATEKAGITFF.

The CDR3 coding sequence is TGCGCCAGCAGCGCCCAGGGGGCCCAAGAGACCCAGTACTTC. It translates to CASSAQGAQETQYF. This chain uses TRBV5-1 with TRBJ2-5; 8 bases align to TRBD1. The CDR3 has 14 amino acids. In germline, CDR1 is SGHRS, CDR2 YFSETQ. V trimming: 4 bases; J trimming: 1 base; junction bases outside the gene matches: 3.

The chain couples TRBV30 to TRBJ1-1, with 7 bases aligning to TRBD1. The length of the CDR3 is 14 residues. The V gene's germline CDR1 is GTSNPN and CDR2 SVGIG (reference sequence). Unmatched junction bases numbered 9, after V lost 7 bases and J lost 1 base. CDR3 sequence reads: CASDDREGNTEAFF. The DNA of the CDR3 is TGTGCCTCGGACGACAGGGAAGGGAACACTGAAGCTTTCTTT.

CDR3 DNA sequence: TGTGCCAGCAGCTGGTGGGAAGCGAACACTGAAGCTTTCTTT. It translates to CASSWWEANTEAFF. The chain carries TRBV5-4 and TRBJ1-1; no clear D gene. This CDR3 is 14 amino acids long. V was clipped by 3 bases and J by 1 base, with 10 bases between them. From germline, CDR1 is SGHNT and CDR2 YYREEE (reference sequence).

This clone has a single count. Different DNA sequences within this sample yield the same CDR3. The chain has TRBV28 and TRBJ2-7, with 14 bases lining up with TRBD2. The CDR3 is 17 residues long. Trimming at V came to 6 bases and at J to 7 bases, leaving 14 bases not matched to a gene. The germline CDR1 and CDR2 sequences are MDHEN and SYDVKM. This chain's CDR3 is CASRMGLAGARGWEQYF. CDR3 in DNA: TGTGCCAGCAGAATGGGACTAGCGGGAGCCCGAGGGTGGGAGCAGTACTTC. Full variable domain (missing parts from reference TRBV28 and TRBJ2-7): DVKVTQSSRYLVKRTGEKVFLECVQDMDHENMFWYRQDPGLGLRLIYFSYDVKMKEKGDIPEGYSVSREKKERFSLILESASTNQTSMYLCASRMGLAGARGWEQYFGPGTRLTVT.

The genes are TRBV18 and TRBJ2-7, with D possibly being TRBD1 (5 bases). Per germline, CDR1 KGHSH and CDR2 LQKENI. This CDR3 is 13 amino acids long. V shed 3 bases and J shed 2 bases, with 8 bases lying between them. The CDR3, as DNA: TGTGCCAGCTCACCCAGGGCCCCCTACGAGCAGTACTTC. It specifies CASSPRAPYEQYF.

J is TRBJ2-7 and V is TRBV7-9, with 10 bases aligning to TRBD1. CDR3 size: 19 residues. Germline CDR1 SEHNR, CDR2 FQNEAQ (reference sequence). J was trimmed by 0 bases and V by 5 bases; bases with no gene match: 16. The CDR3 nucleotides are TGTGCCAGCAGCCCCACGGGGGACAGGGGATTACGGAGCTCCTACGAGCAGTACTTC. It is translated as CASSPTGDRGLRSSYEQYF.

The chain combines TRBV27 with TRBJ1-4; D call uncertain. The CDR3 is 14 residues long. Germline lookup yields CDR1 MNHEY and CDR2 SMNVEV (reference sequence). Trimming cost V 0 bases and J 9 bases, with 11 bases left between them. The CDR3 DNA sequence: TGTGCCAGCAGTTTATCGTTTCCGGGGAAAAAACTGTTTTTT. Protein product: CASSLSFPGKKLFF.

The rearrangement links TRBV7-9 to TRBJ1-1, with no clear D. V lost 5 bases and J lost 0, with 13 bases in between. Per germline, CDR1 SEHNR and CDR2 FQNEAQ (reference sequence). This CDR3 has 15 residues. The CDR3 reads CASSPRIPMNTEAFF. CDR3 in DNA: TGTGCCAGCAGCCCGCGGATACCGATGAACACTGAAGCTTTCTTT.

Only one count was recorded for this clone. This rearrangement joins TRBV7-2 to TRBJ2-7, with 8 nucleotides matching TRBD2. This CDR3 has 15 residues. Germline V gene sequence: CDR1 SGHTA, CDR2 FQGNSA. Trimming removed 5 bases from V and 2 bases from J; junction bases left unmatched: 8. CDR3 in DNA: TGTGCCAGCAGCGAAGTTAGCGGGGCGACCTACGAGCAGTACTTC. It specifies CASSEVSGATYEQYF.

The rearrangement links TRBV19 to TRBJ1-5; a possible D gene is TRBD1 (5 bases). Germline loops: CDR1 LNHDA, CDR2 SQIVND (reference sequence). The CDR3 length is 15 residues. V lost 5 bases and J 1 base, leaving 12 bases between the germline ends. CDR3 region: CASSPIRDSNQPQHF. The CDR3 DNA follows: TGTGCCAGTAGTCCGATTCGGGACAGCAATCAGCCCCAGCATTTT. Variable domain in full (rest from reference TRBV19 and TRBJ1-5): DGGITQSPKYLFRKEGQNVTLSCEQNLNHDAMYWYRQDPGQGLRLIYYSQIVNDFQKGDIAEGYSVSREKKESFPLTVTSAQKNPTAFYLCASSPIRDSNQPQHFGDGTRLSIL.

The CDR3 protein is CASSAIGMSTETQYF. The DNA of the CDR3 is TGCGCCAGCAGCGCGATTGGGATGTCGACGGAGACCCAGTACTTC. V and J are TRBV5-1 and TRBJ2-5; D is unclear. V was shortened by 4 bases and J by 5 bases, with 18 bases between the two germline ends. This CDR3 contains 15 residues. Per the germline V gene, CDR1 is SGHRS and CDR2 is YFSETQ.

The chain joins TRBV5-1 to TRBJ2-7; D call uncertain. With 2 bases removed from V and 3 bases from J, the gap between germline ends came to 12 bases. The CDR3 runs 14 residues. CDR1 and CDR2 from the germline V gene are SGHRS and YFSETQ. The CDR3 loop is CASSLGPPLYEQYF. DNA for the CDR3: TGCGCCAGCAGCTTAGGTCCCCCCCTCTACGAGCAGTACTTC.

The CDR3 reads CASNRGNPNTGELFF. CDR3 bases: TGTGCCAGCAATAGGGGGAACCCGAACACCGGGGAGCTGTTTTTT. This chain uses TRBV2 with TRBJ2-2, with D possibly TRBD1 on 6 matching bases. V gave up 7 bases and J gave up 0 bases, with 12 bases separating them. Per the germline V gene, CDR1 is SNHLY and CDR2 is FYNNEI. The CDR3 runs to 15 residues.

This chain links TRBV27 with TRBJ2-7, with 9 bases lining up with TRBD1. V shed 5 bases and J 5 bases; nucleotides not matched to a gene: 10. The CDR3 covers 15 residues. Germline assignment: CDR1 MNHEY and CDR2 SMNVEV (reference sequence). Written as DNA, the CDR3 is TGTGCCAGCAGTGCTCCGGGACAGGGAAGGGACGAGCAGTACTTC. Residues: CASSAPGQGRDEQYF.

The V and J genes are TRBV5-1 and TRBJ1-3; D is ambiguous. Deletions cut 0 bases from V and 0 bases from J, with 13 bases between. From germline, CDR1 is SGHRS and CDR2 YFSETQ. This CDR3 has 17 amino acids. DNA of the CDR3: TGCGCCAGCAGCTTGGATATGGGGTCAGCCTCTGGAAACACCATATATTTT. It specifies CASSLDMGSASGNTIYF.

The chain has TRBV5-1 and TRBJ2-1; 11 bases align to TRBD2. Per the germline V gene, CDR1 is SGHRS and CDR2 is YFSETQ. The CDR3 is 16 amino acids. The V segment lost 0 bases and the J segment 9 bases; nucleotides outside the gene matches: 8. The CDR3 protein is CASSLEGSGRAIEQFF. The CDR3 nucleotides are TGCGCCAGCAGCTTGGAGGGTAGCGGGAGGGCCATTGAGCAGTTCTTC.